This entry lists 11 T cell receptor beta chains sequenced from one sample in a study of CD8 T cells in Susac syndrome. When the RNA was reverse transcribed, random hexamers were used with an input of about 0.45 to 1 ug. TCRdb passed the immunoSEQ multiplex PCR reads through MiXCR, listing each CDR3 protein once. The table lists approximately 190,000 distinct CDR3 sequences, under 95% of them singletons. Sequenced material: CD4+ T cells from PBMCs. These receptors came from a human donor in good health.

The chain recombines TRBV9 with TRBJ2-5; 8 nucleotides align to TRBD2. J lost 1 base, V lost 0 bases, and 8 bases had no gene match. CDR1 is SGDLS and CDR2 is YYNGEE in the germline V gene. CDR3 length: 17 amino acids. The CDR3 sequence is CASSVAHSGGSQETQYF. The CDR3 bases are TGTGCCAGCAGCGTAGCCCACAGCGGGGGATCCCAAGAGACCCAGTACTTC.

The chain is built from TRBV7-2 and TRBJ1-3, with 7 bases fitting TRBD1. Trimming took 5 bases from V and 0 from J; bases not matched to a gene: 7. This CDR3 spans 16 amino acids. Germline V lookup: CDR1 SGHTA, CDR2 FQGNSA. Here the CDR3 reads CASSPRGRSSGNTIYF. The CDR3 coding sequence is TGTGCCAGCAGCCCCAGGGGGAGGAGCTCTGGAAACACCATATATTTT.

CDR3 amino acids: CASSHYREQGELFF. CDR3 sequence (DNA): TGTGCCAGCAGCCACTACAGGGAGCAAGGGGAGCTGTTTTTT. The chain joins TRBV7-2 to TRBJ2-2, with a weak D call TRBD1 (6 bases). The length of the CDR3 is 14 residues. V was shortened by 5 bases and J by 8 bases, with 15 bases between the two germline ends. Germline V gene lookup returns CDR1 SGHTA and CDR2 FQGNSA.

The rearrangement links TRBV6-5 to TRBJ2-1; 8 nucleotides line up with TRBD2. Losses at the gene ends were 7 bases for V and 4 bases for J; bases not matched to a gene: 9. Germline assignment: CDR1 MNHEY and CDR2 SVGAGI. The CDR3 consists of 15 residues. Written as DNA, the CDR3 is TGTGCCAGCACCGTAACTAGCGGAGGATACAATGAGCAGTTCTTC. This translates into CASTVTSGGYNEQFF.

The gene calls are TRBV30 and TRBJ2-7; tentative D call: TRBD1 (6 bases). The germline V gene encodes CDR1 GTSNPN and CDR2 SVGIG (reference sequence). The ends were cut back, 4 bases at V and 4 bases at J, with 17 bases in the middle. The CDR3 runs 14 residues. The CDR3 bases are TGTGCCTGGAACCATCAGGGGCCTGGATACGAGCAGTACTTC. Its protein is CAWNHQGPGYEQYF.

The chain couples TRBV14 to TRBJ1-1; no firm D call. Germline values: CDR1 SGHDN, CDR2 FVKESK. This CDR3 is 14 amino acids long. Trimming pared 1 base from V and 6 bases from J, leaving 12 bases between. The CDR3 nucleotides read TGTGCCAGCAGCCAAGGAGGATGGAGCGCTGAAGCTTTCTTT. It is translated as CASSQGGWSAEAFF.

This clonotype was counted a few times. CDR3 DNA: TGTGCCAGCAGTTTGACAGAAAACATTCAGTACTTC. Translated, it gives CASSLTENIQYF. The chain carries TRBV2 and TRBJ2-4, with a weak D call TRBD1 (5 bases). Germline loops: CDR1 SNHLY, CDR2 FYNNEI. V gave up 5 bases and J gave up 5 bases, with 7 bases separating them. CDR3 size: 12 residues.

This chain connects TRBV20-1 to TRBJ1-2, with D possibly being TRBD1 (5 bases). V was cut by 6 bases and J by 7 bases, with 21 bases left in between. This CDR3 has 14 residues. The germline gives CDR1 DFQATT, CDR2 SNEGSKA (reference sequence). CDR3 loop: CSAQLAGRGGGYTF. CDR3 DNA: TGCAGTGCCCAGCTCGCAGGGAGAGGTGGTGGCTACACCTTC.

CDR3 DNA: TGCAGCGTTGAAGATCCTGACCGGTATGGCTACACCTTC. Translated: CSVEDPDRYGYTF. The gene calls are TRBV29-1 and TRBJ1-2, with D uncertain. V shed 0 bases and J shed 5 bases, with 10 bases lying between them. Germline V gives CDR1 SQVTM, CDR2 ANQGSEA. The CDR3 runs to 13 residues.

The rearrangement uses TRBV7-2 and TRBJ2-1; TRBD1 matches 9 bases. The CDR3 loop spans 15 amino acids. The J segment lost 4 bases and the V segment lost 8 bases, leaving 9 bases of the junction unmatched. Germline CDR1 is SGHTA and CDR2 is FQGNSA. The CDR3 DNA sequence: TGTGCCAGCTACACCCCGGGACAGGGTTACAATGAGCAGTTCTTC. Amino acid sequence: CASYTPGQGYNEQFF.

This chain links TRBV20-1 with TRBJ2-5, with TRBD2 identical over 11 bases. The CDR3 has 14 residues. The trim removed 8 bases at V and 5 bases at J, leaving 10 bases unmatched. Germline V gives CDR1 DFQATT, CDR2 SNEGSKA (reference sequence). CDR3 sequence (DNA): TGCAGTTTGCATAGCGGGGGGGCCGGGGAGACCCAGTACTTC. It specifies CSLHSGGAGETQYF.